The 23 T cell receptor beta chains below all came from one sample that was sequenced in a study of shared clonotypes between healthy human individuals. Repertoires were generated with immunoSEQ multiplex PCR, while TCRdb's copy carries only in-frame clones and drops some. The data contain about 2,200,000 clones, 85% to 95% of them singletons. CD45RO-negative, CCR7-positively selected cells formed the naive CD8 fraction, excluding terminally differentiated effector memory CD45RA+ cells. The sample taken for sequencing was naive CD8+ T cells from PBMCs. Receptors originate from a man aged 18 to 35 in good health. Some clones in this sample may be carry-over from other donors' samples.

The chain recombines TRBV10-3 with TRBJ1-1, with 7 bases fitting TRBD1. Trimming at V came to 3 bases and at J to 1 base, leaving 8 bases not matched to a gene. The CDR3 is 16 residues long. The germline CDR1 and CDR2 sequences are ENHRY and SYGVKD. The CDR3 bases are TGTGCCATCAGTGAAGGAGCCGGGACAGCGAACACTGAAGCTTTCTTT. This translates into CAISEGAGTANTEAFF.

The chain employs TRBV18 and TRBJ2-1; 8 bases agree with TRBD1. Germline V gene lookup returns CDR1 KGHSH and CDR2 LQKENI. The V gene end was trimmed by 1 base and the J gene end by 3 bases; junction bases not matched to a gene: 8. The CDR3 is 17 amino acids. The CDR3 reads CASSPRKGTGYYNEQFF. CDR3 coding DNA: TGTGCCAGCTCACCACGAAAGGGGACAGGATACTACAATGAGCAGTTCTTC.

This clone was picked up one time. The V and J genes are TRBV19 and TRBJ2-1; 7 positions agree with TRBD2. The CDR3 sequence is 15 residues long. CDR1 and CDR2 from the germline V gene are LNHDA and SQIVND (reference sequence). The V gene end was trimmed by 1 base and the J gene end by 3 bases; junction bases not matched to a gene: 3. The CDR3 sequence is CASSIVTSDYNEQFF. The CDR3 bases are TGTGCCAGTAGTATAGTCACTAGCGACTACAATGAGCAGTTCTTC.

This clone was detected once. CDR3 DNA: TGTGCCAGCAGCGGAACAGGACTAGCGTCTTACAATGAGCAGTTCTTC. It codes for CASSGTGLASYNEQFF. V gene TRBV7-8 combines with J gene TRBJ2-1, with 9 bases identical to TRBD2. V shed 5 bases, J shed 4 bases, and the junction held 9 bases outside the gene matches. Germline V gene lookup returns CDR1 SGHVS and CDR2 FQNEAQ. The CDR3 consists of 16 residues. The full variable domain, in which reference TRBV7-8 and TRBJ2-1 provide the parts outside the CDR3, is GAGVSQSPRYKVAKRGQDVALRCDPISGHVSLFWYQQALGQGPEFLTYFQNEAQLDKSGLPSDRFFAERPEGSVSTLKIQRTQQEDSAVYLCASSGTGLASYNEQFFGPGTRLTVL.

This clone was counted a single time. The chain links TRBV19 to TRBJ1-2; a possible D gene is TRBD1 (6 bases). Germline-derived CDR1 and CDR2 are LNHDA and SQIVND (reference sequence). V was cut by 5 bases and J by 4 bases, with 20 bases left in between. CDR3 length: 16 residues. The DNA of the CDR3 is TGTGCCAGTAGTGGGGGTGGACAAGGGGGACTCTATGGCTACACCTTC. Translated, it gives CASSGGGQGGLYGYTF.

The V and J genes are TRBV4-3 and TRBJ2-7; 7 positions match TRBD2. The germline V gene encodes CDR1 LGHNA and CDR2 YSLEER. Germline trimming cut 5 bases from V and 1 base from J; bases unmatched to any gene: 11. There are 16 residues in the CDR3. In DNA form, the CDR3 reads TGCGCCAGCAGCTCGACGGTGGGACTAACGTCCTACGAGCAGTACTTC. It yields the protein CASSSTVGLTSYEQYF.

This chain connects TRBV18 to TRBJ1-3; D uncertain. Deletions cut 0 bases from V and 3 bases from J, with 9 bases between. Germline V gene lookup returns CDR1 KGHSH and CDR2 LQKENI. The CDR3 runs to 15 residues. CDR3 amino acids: CASSPPLGLGNTIYF. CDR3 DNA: TGTGCCAGCTCACCACCGTTAGGGCTTGGAAACACCATATATTTT.

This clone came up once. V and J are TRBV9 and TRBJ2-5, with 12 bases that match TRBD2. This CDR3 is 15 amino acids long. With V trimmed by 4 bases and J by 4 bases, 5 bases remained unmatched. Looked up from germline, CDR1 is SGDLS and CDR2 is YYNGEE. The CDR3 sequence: CASSLTSGSGETQYF. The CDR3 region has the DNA TGTGCCAGCAGCCTGACTAGCGGGAGCGGAGAGACCCAGTACTTC.

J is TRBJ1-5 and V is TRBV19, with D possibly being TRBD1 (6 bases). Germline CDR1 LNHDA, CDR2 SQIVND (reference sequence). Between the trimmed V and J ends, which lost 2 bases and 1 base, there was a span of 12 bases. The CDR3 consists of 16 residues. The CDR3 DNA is TGTGCCAGTAGTATAAATCCAGGGGCAAGCAATCAGCCCCAGCATTTT. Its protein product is CASSINPGASNQPQHF.

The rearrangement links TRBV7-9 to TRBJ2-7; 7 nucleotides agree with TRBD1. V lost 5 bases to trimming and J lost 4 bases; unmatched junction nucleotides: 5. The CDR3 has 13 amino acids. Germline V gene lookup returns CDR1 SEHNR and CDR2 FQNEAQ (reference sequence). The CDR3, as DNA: TGTGCCAGCAGCGACAGGGCTAGGTACGAGCAGTACTTC. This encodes CASSDRARYEQYF.

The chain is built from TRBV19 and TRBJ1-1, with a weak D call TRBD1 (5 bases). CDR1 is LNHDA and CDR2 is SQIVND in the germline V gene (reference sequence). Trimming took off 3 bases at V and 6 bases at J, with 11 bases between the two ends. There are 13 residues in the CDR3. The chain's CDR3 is CASSMAGSAEAFF. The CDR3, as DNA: TGTGCCAGTAGTATGGCAGGGAGCGCTGAAGCTTTCTTT.

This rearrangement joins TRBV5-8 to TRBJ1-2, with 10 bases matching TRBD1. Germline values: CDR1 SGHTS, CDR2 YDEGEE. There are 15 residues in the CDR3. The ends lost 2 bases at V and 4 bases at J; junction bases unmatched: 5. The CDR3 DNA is TGTGCCAGCAGCTTCCGACAGGGGGCGGCCTATGGCTACACCTTC. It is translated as CASSFRQGAAYGYTF.

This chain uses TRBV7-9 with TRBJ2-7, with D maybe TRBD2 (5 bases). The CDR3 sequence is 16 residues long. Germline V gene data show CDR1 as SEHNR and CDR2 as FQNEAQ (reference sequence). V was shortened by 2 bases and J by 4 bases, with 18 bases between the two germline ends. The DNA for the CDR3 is TGTGCCAGCAGCTTAACCGGGTCAGCGGCAGTATACGAGCAGTACTTC. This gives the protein CASSLTGSAAVYEQYF.

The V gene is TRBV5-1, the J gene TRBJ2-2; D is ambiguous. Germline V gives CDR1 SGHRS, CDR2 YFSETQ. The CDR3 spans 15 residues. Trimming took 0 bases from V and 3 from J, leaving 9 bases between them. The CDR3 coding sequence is TGCGCCAGCAGCTTGGGGCTAGAGTACACCGGGGAGCTGTTTTTT. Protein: CASSLGLEYTGELFF.

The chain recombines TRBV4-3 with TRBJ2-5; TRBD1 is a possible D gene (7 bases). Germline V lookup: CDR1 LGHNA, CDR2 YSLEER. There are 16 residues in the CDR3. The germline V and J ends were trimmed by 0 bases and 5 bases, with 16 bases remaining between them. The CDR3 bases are TGCGCCAGCAGCCAAGATCTGGAGGGGGCAAGGGAGACCCAGTACTTC. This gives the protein CASSQDLEGARETQYF.

CDR3 sequence reads: CASSKGGGQGARIRDQPQHF. CDR3 sequence (DNA): TGTGCCAGCAGCAAAGGAGGGGGACAGGGGGCGCGGATAAGGGATCAGCCCCAGCATTTT. This sequence joins TRBV21-1 and TRBJ1-5; the table's D call of TRBD1 was not tested on the DNA. TRBV21-1 is noted as a pseudogene. The CDR3 covers 20 residues.

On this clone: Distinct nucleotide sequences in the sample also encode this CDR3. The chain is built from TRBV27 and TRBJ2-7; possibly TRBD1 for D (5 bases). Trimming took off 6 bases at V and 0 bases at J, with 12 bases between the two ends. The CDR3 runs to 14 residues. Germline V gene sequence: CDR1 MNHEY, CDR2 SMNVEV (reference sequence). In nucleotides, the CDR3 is TGTGCCAGCAGACTCAGGGCTAGCTCCTACGAGCAGTACTTC. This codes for CASRLRASSYEQYF.

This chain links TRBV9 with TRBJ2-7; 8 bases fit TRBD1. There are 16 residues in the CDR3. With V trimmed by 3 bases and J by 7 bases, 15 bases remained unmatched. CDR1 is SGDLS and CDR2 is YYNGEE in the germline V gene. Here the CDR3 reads CASSGNRDRPVWEQYF. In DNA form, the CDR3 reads TGTGCCAGCAGCGGGAACCGGGACAGGCCCGTTTGGGAGCAGTACTTC.

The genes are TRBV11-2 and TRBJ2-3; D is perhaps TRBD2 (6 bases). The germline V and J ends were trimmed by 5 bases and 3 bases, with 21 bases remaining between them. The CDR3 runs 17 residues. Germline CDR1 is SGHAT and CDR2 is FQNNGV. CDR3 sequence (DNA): TGTGCCAGCAGCCCAACGTACGGAGGGGAAAGGACAGATACGCAGTATTTT. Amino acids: CASSPTYGGERTDTQYF.

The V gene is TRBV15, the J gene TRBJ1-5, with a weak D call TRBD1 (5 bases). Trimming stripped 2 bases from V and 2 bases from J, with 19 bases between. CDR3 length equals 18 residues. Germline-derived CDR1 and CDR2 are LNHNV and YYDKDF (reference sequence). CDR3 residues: CATSRSWEGRTGNQPQHF. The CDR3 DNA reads TGTGCCACCAGCAGATCATGGGAGGGACGTACCGGCAATCAGCCCCAGCATTTT.

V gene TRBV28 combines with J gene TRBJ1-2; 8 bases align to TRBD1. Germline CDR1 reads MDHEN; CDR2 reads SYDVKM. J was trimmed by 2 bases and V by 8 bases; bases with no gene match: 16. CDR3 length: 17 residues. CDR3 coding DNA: TGTGCCAGCTACCCCACGGCCAGGGGGCTGATGAACTATGGCTACACCTTC. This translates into CASYPTARGLMNYGYTF.

This CDR3 is CASSPGGNEQYF. The CDR3 DNA sequence: TGTGCCAGCAGCCCGGGGGGAAACGAGCAGTACTTC. The V gene is TRBV7-8, the J gene TRBJ2-7; 7 bases map to TRBD2. This CDR3 has 12 amino acids. Germline values: CDR1 SGHVS, CDR2 FQNEAQ. J was trimmed by 5 bases and V by 5 bases; bases with no gene match: 3.

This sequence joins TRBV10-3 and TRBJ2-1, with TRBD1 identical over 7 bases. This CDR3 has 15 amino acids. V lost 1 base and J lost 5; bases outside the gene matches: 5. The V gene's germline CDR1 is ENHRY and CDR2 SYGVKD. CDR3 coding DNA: TGTGCCATCAGTGAGTTTCAGGGGGTAGACAATGAGCAGTTCTTC. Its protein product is CAISEFQGVDNEQFF.